Presented here are 8 T cell receptor beta chains from one specimen sequenced in a study of cytomegalovirus exposure and HLA in healthy donors (dated by TCRdb to between 2016 and 2019). The library was produced with the immunoSEQ multiplex PCR assay. For the multiplex PCR, a mixture combining 60 forward primers for TCR Vbeta segments and 13 reverse primers for TCR Jbeta segments was used. TCRdb limited this immuneACCESS table to in-frame rearrangements with V and J called. A share of clones is missing; checked studies link under half to unresolved V genes, and the rest is unexplained. The sample data list 150,000 to 200,000 clones, and around 83% of these were observed just once. Clones ranked in the top ten supply approximately 4% of the sample. The specimen sequenced was PBMCs. These receptors all stem from a man in his fifties or sixties in good health and CMV-seropositive.

The chain combines TRBV7-2 with TRBJ2-7; 12 bases are a match to TRBD2. The V segment lost 1 base and the J segment 1 base; nucleotides outside the gene matches: 5. The CDR3 spans 17 residues. CDR1 is SGHTA and CDR2 is FQGNSA in the germline V gene. The CDR3 reads CASSLGLAGGKSYEQYF. CDR3 DNA sequence: TGTGCCAGCAGCTTAGGGCTAGCGGGGGGGAAATCCTACGAGCAGTACTTC.

The chain couples TRBV10-2 to TRBJ2-1; 12 nucleotides agree with TRBD2. The CDR3 is 15 amino acids. The germline V gene encodes CDR1 WSHSY and CDR2 SAAADI. V was pared by 6 bases and J by 3 bases, with 3 bases of the junction left unmatched. CDR3 nucleotide sequence: TGCGCCAGCAGAGAGACTAGCGGGAGCTACAATGAGCAGTTCTTC. As protein: CASRETSGSYNEQFF.

The DNA of the CDR3 is TGTGCCAGCAGTCCCAGATGGCGGGGGGCCTCCTGGGTCCTTCAAGAGACCCAGTACTTC. Its protein product is CASSPRWRGASWVLQETQYF. V is TRBV28 and J is TRBJ2-5; TRBD2 matches 8 bases. The trim removed 5 bases at V and 2 bases at J, leaving 22 bases unmatched. Germline lookup yields CDR1 MDHEN and CDR2 SYDVKM. The CDR3 is made up of 20 amino acids.

The chain uses TRBV19 and TRBJ2-2; D possibly corresponds to TRBD1 (6 bases). The CDR3 contains 14 residues. Trimming took off 2 bases at V and 7 bases at J, with 11 bases between the two ends. Germline CDR1 and CDR2: LNHDA and SQIVND (reference sequence). The CDR3 bases are TGTGCCAGTAGTATAAGGGGGAGCGGCGGGGAGCTGTTTTTT. It is translated as CASSIRGSGGELFF.

CDR3 in amino acids: CASSVGGSQNYGYTF. The CDR3 DNA is TGTGCCAGCAGCGTAGGAGGTAGCCAGAACTATGGCTACACCTTC. The J gene is TRBJ1-2, the V gene TRBV9, with D unclear. The CDR3 has 15 amino acids. V lost 0 bases, J lost 2 bases, and 11 bases lay in between. CDR1 is SGDLS and CDR2 is YYNGEE in the germline V gene.

The J gene is TRBJ2-1, the V gene TRBV5-6, with D uncertain. Trimming shortened V by 2 bases and J by 12 bases, and 12 bases separated the two germline ends. CDR3 size: 12 residues. Germline V CDR1 and CDR2: SGHDT, YYEEEE. CDR3 residues: CASSFGSSLQFF. The DNA for the CDR3 is TGTGCCAGCAGCTTCGGGTCATCCCTGCAGTTCTTC.

The J gene is TRBJ2-7, the V gene TRBV6-1; a possible D gene is TRBD1 (5 bases). This CDR3 contains 11 residues. Trimming cost V 1 base and J 11 bases, with 9 bases left between them. The germline V gene encodes CDR1 MNHNS and CDR2 SASEGT. CDR3 amino acids: CASSEDGHKYF. The CDR3, as DNA: TGTGCCAGCAGTGAAGATGGACACAAGTACTTC.

The chain carries TRBV7-8 and TRBJ2-7, with a tentative D call TRBD2 (6 bases). The germline V gene encodes CDR1 SGHVS and CDR2 FQNEAQ. The CDR3 consists of 13 residues. V was clipped by 3 bases and J by 4 bases, with 10 bases between them. CDR3: CASSFGGNYEQYF. The CDR3 nucleotides read TGTGCCAGCAGCTTTGGAGGGAATTACGAGCAGTACTTC.